The clone carrying this T cell receptor (beta chain) came up many times. What it recognizes is unknown. Sequencing ends 3 residues short of the CDR3 end; the germline J gene provides the rest. Equal genomic DNA amounts from CVID and control samples were sequenced. Measured with immunoSEQ multiplex PCR; TCRdb has only the in-frame clones, and not every one. This set yields 51,000 or so clones and no singletons; the top ten hold about 2%. CDR3 size: 16 residues. Germline trimming cut 1 base from V and 2 bases from J; bases unmatched to any gene: 5. Germline loops: CDR1 SGHRS, CDR2 YFSETQ. This entry is derived from a study of T cell clonality in common variable immunodeficiency. Broader study findings: Fewer deletions and N-nucleotide insertions were reportedly seen in common variable immunodeficiency TCR beta sequences. Fewer TCRbeta clones were shared among CVID subjects than controls. CVID subjects had higher TCRbeta clonality than healthy controls, most marked in about a third.

The sample was peripheral blood mononuclear cells. This chain connects TRBV5-1 to TRBJ2-2; 7 positions agree with TRBD2. The clonotype was recovered from a person between 18 and 70 years old in good health. The CDR3 protein is CASSLLLAENTGELFF. Incomplete CDR3 DNA: TGCGCCAGCAGCTTGCTCCTAGCGGAAAACACCGGGGAG.